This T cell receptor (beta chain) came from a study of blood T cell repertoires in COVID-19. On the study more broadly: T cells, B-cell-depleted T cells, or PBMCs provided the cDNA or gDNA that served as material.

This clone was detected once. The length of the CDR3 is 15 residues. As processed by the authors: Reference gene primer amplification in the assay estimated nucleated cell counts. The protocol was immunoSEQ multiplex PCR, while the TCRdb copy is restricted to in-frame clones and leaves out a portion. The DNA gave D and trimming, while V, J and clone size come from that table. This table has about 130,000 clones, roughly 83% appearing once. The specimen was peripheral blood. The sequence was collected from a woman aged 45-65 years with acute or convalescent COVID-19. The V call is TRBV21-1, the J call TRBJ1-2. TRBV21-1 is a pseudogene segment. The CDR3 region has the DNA TGTGCCAGCAGCAAAGCGGGGGGGCCGAACTATGGCTACACCTTC. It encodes CASSKAGGPNYGYTF.